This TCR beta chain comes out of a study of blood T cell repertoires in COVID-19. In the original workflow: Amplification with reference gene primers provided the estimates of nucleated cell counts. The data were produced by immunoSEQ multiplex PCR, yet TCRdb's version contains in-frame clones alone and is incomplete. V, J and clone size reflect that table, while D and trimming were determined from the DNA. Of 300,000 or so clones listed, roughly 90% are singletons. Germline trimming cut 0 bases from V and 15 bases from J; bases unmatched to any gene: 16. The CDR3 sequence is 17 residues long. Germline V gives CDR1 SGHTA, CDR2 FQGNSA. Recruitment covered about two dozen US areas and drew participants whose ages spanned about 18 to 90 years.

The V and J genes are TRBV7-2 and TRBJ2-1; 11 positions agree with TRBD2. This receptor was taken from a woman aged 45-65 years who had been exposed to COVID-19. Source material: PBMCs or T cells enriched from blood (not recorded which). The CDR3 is CASSLAPPVIAGGPWFF. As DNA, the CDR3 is TGTGCCAGCAGCTTAGCGCCCCCGGTTATAGCGGGGGGGCCATGGTTCTTC.